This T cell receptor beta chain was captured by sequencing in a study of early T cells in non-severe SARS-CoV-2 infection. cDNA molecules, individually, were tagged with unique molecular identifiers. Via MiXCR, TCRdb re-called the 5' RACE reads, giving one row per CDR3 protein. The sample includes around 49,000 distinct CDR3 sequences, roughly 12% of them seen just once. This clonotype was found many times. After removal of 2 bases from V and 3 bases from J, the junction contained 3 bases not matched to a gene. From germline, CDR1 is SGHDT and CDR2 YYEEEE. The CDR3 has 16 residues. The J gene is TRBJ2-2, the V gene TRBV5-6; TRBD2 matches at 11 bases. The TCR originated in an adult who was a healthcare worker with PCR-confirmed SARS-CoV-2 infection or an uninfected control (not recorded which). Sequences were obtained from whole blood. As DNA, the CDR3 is TGTGCCAGCAGCTTTTTACTAGCGGGGGACACCGGGGAGCTGTTTTTT. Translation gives CASSFLLAGDTGELFF.